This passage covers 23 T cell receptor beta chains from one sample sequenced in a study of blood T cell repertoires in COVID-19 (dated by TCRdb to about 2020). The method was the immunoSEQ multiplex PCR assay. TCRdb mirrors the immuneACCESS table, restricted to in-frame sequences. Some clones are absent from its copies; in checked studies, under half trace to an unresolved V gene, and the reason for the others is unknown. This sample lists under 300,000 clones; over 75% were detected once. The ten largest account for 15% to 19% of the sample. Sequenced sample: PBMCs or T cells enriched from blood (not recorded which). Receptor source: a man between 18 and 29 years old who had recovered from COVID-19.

Here the CDR3 reads CASSPQGRPPYYEQYF. The CDR3 DNA sequence: TGTGCCAGCTCACCACAGGGGCGACCACCCTACTACGAGCAGTACTTC. The chain joins TRBV18 to TRBJ2-7; D perhaps matches TRBD1 (5 bases). The CDR3 contains 16 residues. V lost 1 base and J lost 3, with 16 bases in between. CDR1 KGHSH and CDR2 LQKENI come from the germline V gene.

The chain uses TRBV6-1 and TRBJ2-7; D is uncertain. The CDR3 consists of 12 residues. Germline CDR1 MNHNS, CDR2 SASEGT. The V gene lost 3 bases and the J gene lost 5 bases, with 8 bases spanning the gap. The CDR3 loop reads CASSDDGDEQYF. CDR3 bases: TGTGCCAGCAGTGACGATGGAGACGAGCAGTACTTC.

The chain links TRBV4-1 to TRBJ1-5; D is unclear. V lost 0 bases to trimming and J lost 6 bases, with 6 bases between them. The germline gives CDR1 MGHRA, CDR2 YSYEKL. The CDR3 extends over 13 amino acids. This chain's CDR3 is CASSQDSSQPQHF. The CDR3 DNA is TGCGCCAGCAGCCAAGATAGTAGTCAGCCCCAGCATTTT.

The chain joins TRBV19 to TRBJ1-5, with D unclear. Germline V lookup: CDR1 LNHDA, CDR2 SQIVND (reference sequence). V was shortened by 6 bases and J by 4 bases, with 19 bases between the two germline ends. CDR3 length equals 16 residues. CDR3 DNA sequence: TGTGCCAGTAGATCAGTGTTCCGGAGCCTAAATCAGCCCCAGCATTTT. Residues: CASRSVFRSLNQPQHF.

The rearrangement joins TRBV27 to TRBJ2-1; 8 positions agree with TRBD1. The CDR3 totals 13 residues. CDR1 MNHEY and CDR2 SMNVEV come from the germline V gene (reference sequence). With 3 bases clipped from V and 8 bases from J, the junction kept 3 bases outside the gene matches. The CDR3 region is CASSFDRGYEQFF. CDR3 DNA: TGTGCCAGCAGTTTTGACAGGGGCTATGAGCAGTTCTTC.

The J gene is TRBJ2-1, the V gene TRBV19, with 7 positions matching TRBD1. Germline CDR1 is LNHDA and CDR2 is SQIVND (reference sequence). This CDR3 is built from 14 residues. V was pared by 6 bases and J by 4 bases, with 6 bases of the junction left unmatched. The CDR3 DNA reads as TGTGCCAGTAGCTCCGGGACAGAATACAATGAGCAGTTCTTC. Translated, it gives CASSSGTEYNEQFF.

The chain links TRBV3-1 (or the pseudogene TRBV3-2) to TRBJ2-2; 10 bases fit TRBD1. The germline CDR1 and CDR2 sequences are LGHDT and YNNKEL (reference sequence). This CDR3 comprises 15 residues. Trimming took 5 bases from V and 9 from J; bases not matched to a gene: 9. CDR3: CASSSPGTGEWELFF. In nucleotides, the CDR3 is TGTGCCAGCAGCTCGCCCGGGACAGGGGAATGGGAGCTGTTTTTT.

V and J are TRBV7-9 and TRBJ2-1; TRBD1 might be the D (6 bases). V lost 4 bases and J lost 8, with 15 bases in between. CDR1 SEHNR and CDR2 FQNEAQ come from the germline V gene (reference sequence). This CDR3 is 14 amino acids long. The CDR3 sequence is CASSWIQGRHEQFF. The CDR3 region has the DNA TGTGCCAGCAGCTGGATACAGGGTCGGCATGAGCAGTTCTTC.

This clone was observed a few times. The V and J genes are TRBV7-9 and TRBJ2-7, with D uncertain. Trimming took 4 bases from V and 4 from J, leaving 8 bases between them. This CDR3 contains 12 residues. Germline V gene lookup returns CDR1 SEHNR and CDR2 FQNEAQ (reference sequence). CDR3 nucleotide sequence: TGTGCCAGCAGCTCTACCACTTACGAGCAGTACTTC. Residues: CASSSTTYEQYF.

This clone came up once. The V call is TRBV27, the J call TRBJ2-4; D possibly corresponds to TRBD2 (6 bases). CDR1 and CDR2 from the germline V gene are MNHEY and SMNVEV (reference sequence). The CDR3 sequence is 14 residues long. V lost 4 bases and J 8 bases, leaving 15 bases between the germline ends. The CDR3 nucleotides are TGTGCCAGCAGTTCAACACGCCCGGGGGACATTCAGTACTTC. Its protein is CASSSTRPGDIQYF.

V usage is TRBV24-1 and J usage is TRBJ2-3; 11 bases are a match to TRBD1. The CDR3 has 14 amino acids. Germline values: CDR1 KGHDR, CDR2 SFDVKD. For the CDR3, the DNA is TGTGCAGCCGGACCGGGACAGGGGGGCGATACGCAGTATTTT. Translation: CAAGPGQGGDTQYF.

CDR3 nucleotide sequence: TGTGCCAGCAGCCTCCTGAGCCTAGCGGGCTCCTACGAGCAGTACTTC. Its protein is CASSLLSLAGSYEQYF. The chain uses TRBV3-1 (or the pseudogene TRBV3-2) and TRBJ2-7, with TRBD2 matching over 8 bases. With V trimmed by 4 bases and J by 0 bases, 8 bases remained unmatched. The CDR3 covers 16 residues. The germline V gene encodes CDR1 LGHDT and CDR2 YNNKEL (reference sequence).

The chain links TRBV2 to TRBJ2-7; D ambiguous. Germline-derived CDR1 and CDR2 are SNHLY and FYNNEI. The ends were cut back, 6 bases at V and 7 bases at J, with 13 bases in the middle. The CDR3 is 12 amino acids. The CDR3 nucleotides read TGTGCCAGCAGCCCGATTCCCGGGGAGCAGTACTTC. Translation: CASSPIPGEQYF.

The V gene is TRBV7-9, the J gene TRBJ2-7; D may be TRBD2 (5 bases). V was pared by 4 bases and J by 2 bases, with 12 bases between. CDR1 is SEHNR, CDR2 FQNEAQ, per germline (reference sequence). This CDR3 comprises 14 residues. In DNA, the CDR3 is TGTGCCAGCAGCTCCGGTGACTATACCTACGAGCAGTACTTC. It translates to CASSSGDYTYEQYF.

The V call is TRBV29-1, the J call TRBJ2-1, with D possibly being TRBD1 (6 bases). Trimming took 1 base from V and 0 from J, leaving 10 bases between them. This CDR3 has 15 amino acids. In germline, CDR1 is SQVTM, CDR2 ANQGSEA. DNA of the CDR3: TGCAGCGTTGAAGGGGACACCAGCTCCTACAATGAGCAGTTCTTC. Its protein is CSVEGDTSSYNEQFF.

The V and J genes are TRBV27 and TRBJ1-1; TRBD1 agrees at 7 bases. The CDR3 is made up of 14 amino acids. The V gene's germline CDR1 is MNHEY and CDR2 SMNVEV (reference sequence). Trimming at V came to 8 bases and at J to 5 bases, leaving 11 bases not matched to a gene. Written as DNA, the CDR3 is TGTGCCAGCCAAGATCTGACAGGGTGGACTGAAGCTTTCTTT. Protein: CASQDLTGWTEAFF.

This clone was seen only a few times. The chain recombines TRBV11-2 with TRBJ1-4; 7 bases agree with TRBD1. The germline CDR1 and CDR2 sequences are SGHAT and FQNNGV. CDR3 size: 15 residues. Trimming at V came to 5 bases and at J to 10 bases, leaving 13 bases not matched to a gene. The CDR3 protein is CASSKRDSLGGKLFF. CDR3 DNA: TGTGCCAGCAGCAAAAGGGACAGCCTAGGGGGAAAACTGTTTTTT.

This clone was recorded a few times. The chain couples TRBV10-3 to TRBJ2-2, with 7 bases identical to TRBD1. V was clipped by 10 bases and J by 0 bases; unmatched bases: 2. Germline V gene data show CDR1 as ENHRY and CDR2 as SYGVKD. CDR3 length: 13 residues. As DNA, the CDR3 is TGTGCCACCGGGACAGCGAACACCGGGGAGCTGTTTTTT. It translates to CATGTANTGELFF.

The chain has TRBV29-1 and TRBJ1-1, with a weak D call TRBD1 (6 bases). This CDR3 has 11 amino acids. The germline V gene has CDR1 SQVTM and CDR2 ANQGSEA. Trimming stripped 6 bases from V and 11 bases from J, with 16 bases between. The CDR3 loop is CSVLIHRDAFF. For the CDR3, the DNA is TGCAGCGTCCTGATCCACAGGGACGCTTTCTTT. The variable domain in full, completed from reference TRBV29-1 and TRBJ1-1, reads SAVISQKPSRDICQRGTSLTIQCQVDSQVTMMFWYRQQPGQSLTLIATANQGSEATYESGFVIDKFPISRPNLTFSTLTVSNMSPEDSSIYLCSVLIHRDAFFGQGTRLTVV.

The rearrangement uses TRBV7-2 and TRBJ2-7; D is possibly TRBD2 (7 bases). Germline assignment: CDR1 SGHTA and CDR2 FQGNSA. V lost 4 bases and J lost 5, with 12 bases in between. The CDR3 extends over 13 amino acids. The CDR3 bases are TGTGCCAGCAGCTCGACGGGGGGCGACGAGCAGTACTTC. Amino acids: CASSSTGGDEQYF. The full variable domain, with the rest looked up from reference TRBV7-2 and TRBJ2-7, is GAGVSQSPSNKVTEKGKDVELRCDPISGHTALYWYRQSLGQGLEFLIYFQGNSAPDKSGLPSDRFSAERTGGSVSTLTIQRTQQEDSAVYLCASSSTGGDEQYFGPGTRLTVT.

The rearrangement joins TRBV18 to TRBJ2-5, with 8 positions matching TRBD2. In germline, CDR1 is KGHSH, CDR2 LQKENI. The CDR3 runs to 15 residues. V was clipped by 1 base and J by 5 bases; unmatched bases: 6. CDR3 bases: TGTGCCAGCTCACCACTAAGCGGGAGCGGGGAGACCCAGTACTTC. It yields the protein CASSPLSGSGETQYF.

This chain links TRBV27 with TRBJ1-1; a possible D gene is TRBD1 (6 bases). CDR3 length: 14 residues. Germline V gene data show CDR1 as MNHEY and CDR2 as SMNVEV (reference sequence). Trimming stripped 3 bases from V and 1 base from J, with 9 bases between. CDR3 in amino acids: CASSFGTPNTEAFF. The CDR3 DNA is TGTGCCAGCAGTTTCGGGACACCGAACACTGAAGCTTTCTTT.

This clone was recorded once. The CDR3 DNA reads TGTGCCTGGAGGGGGACAGGGGCTCCCCTCTCTGGAAACACCATATATTTT. Translating it yields CAWRGTGAPLSGNTIYF. This rearrangement joins TRBV30 to TRBJ1-3; 10 nucleotides match TRBD1. From germline, CDR1 is GTSNPN and CDR2 SVGIG (reference sequence). There are 17 residues in the CDR3. V lost 3 bases and J lost 0; bases outside the gene matches: 8. Full variable domain (rest looked up from reference TRBV30 and TRBJ1-3): SQTIHQWPATLVQPVGSPLSLECTVEGTSNPNLYWYRQAAGRGLQLLFYSVGIGQISSEVPQNLSASRPQDRQFILSSKKLLLSDSGFYLCAWRGTGAPLSGNTIYFGEGSWLTVV.